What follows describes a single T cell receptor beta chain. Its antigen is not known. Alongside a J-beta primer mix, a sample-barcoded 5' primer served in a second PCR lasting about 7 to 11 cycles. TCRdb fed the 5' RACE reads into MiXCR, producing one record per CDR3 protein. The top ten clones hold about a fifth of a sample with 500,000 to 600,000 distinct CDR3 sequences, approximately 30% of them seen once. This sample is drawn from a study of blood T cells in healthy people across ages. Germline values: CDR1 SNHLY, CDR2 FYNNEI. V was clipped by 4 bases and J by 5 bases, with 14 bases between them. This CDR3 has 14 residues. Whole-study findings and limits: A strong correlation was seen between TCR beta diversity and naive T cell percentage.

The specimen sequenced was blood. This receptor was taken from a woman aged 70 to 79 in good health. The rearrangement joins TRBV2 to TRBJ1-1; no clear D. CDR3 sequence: CASSGPSGVTEAFF. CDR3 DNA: TGTGCCAGCAGTGGACCCAGCGGGGTAACTGAAGCTTTCTTT. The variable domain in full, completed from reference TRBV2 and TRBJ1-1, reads EPEVTQTPSHQVTQMGQEVILRCVPISNHLYFYWYRQILGQKVEFLVSFYNNEISEKSEIFDDQFSVERPDGSNFTLKIRSTKLEDSAMYFCASSGPSGVTEAFFGQGTRLTVV.